The 28 T cell receptor beta chains presented below share a single source sample, sequenced in a study of blood T cell repertoires in COVID-19. Using immunoSEQ multiplex PCR, the repertoire was profiled, and TCRdb retains in-frame clones only, with some absent. This table holds 80,000 or so clones, 91% found once. Sequenced input: peripheral blood. These receptors were obtained from a woman in her forties or fifties in a cohort sampled during active COVID-19.

The chain employs TRBV6-2 or TRBV6-3 and TRBJ2-7; possibly TRBD2 for D (6 bases). The V gene's germline CDR1 is MNHEY and CDR2 SVGEGT. V lost 6 bases and J lost 3, with 12 bases in between. The length of the CDR3 is 13 residues. The CDR3 loop is CASSQSGLYEQYF. The CDR3 region has the DNA TGTGCCAGCAGCCAGAGCGGGCTCTACGAGCAGTACTTC.

This clone appeared a single time. This chain uses TRBV6-4 with TRBJ2-7; 9 nucleotides match TRBD1. The junction had 7 bases not matched to a gene; V was cut back by 11 bases and J by 2 bases. CDR1 and CDR2 (germline): MRHNA, SNTAGT. The CDR3 extends over 13 amino acids. The CDR3: CAAWRQGAYEQYF. DNA of the CDR3: TGTGCCGCTTGGAGACAGGGGGCCTACGAGCAGTACTTC.

The chain uses TRBV3-1 (or the pseudogene TRBV3-2) and TRBJ1-2; D uncertain. Germline lookup yields CDR1 LGHDT and CDR2 YNNKEL (reference sequence). Trimming shortened V by 0 bases and J by 14 bases, and 16 bases separated the two germline ends. The CDR3 is 13 residues long. The CDR3 coding sequence is TGTGCCAGCAGCCAAGAAATCTTAGCCAGTTCTACCTTC. It is translated as CASSQEILASSTF.

The CDR3 bases are TGTGCCAGCAGTGAAGTTGGACTAGCGGGGGAGAACACCGGGGAGCTGTTTTTT. Protein product: CASSEVGLAGENTGELFF. The chain is built from TRBV2 and TRBJ2-2, with 13 positions matching TRBD2. The CDR3 has 18 residues. J gave up 1 base and V 1 base, and 3 bases lay outside the gene matches. Per the germline V gene, CDR1 is SNHLY and CDR2 is FYNNEI.

This clone was picked up a small number of times. The rearrangement uses TRBV6-6 and TRBJ2-1; 9 nucleotides match TRBD2. Germline CDR1 MNHNY, CDR2 SVGAGI (reference sequence). CDR3 length: 16 residues. The V segment lost 0 bases and the J segment 8 bases; nucleotides outside the gene matches: 8. In DNA form, the CDR3 reads TGTGCCAGCAGTTACTCGAGGGTTGGCGGGGGGGATGAGCAGTTCTTC. Translation gives CASSYSRVGGGDEQFF.

The rearrangement links TRBV30 to TRBJ2-5; a possible D gene is TRBD2 (6 bases). This CDR3 spans 15 amino acids. V lost 2 bases, J lost 0 bases, and 13 bases lay in between. Germline V gene lookup returns CDR1 GTSNPN and CDR2 SVGIG (reference sequence). The CDR3 spells CAWSLTRGYQETQYF. DNA of the CDR3: TGTGCCTGGAGTTTAACACGGGGGTACCAAGAGACCCAGTACTTC.

V usage is TRBV6-1 and J usage is TRBJ1-6; possible D gene TRBD1, 6 bases. Germline V gene data show CDR1 as MNHNS and CDR2 as SASEGT. V lost 1 base to trimming and J lost 5 bases, with 9 bases between them. The CDR3 is made up of 15 amino acids. The CDR3 region is CASSEGGGDNSPLHF. In DNA form, the CDR3 reads TGTGCCAGCAGTGAAGGAGGGGGGGATAATTCACCCCTCCACTTT.

This chain connects TRBV6-6 to TRBJ2-1, with 7 bases that match TRBD2. Germline trimming cut 5 bases from V and 0 bases from J; bases unmatched to any gene: 13. This CDR3 has 18 amino acids. CDR1 and CDR2 (germline): MNHNY, SVGAGI (reference sequence). The CDR3 sequence: CASSLRGDSLSSYNEQFF. In nucleotides, the CDR3 is TGTGCCAGCAGTCTCCGGGGGGATTCCTTAAGCTCCTACAATGAGCAGTTCTTC.

The rearrangement links TRBV5-6 to TRBJ1-2; D is undetermined. V was shortened by 1 base and J by 6 bases, with 19 bases between the two germline ends. CDR1 is SGHDT and CDR2 is YYEEEE in the germline V gene. The length of the CDR3 is 16 residues. The CDR3 DNA sequence: TGTGCCAGCAGCTTGTTTGTCACGGCAGGAAAAAATGGCTACACCTTC. Translating it yields CASSLFVTAGKNGYTF. The variable domain in full, completed from reference TRBV5-6 and TRBJ1-2, reads DAGVTQSPTHLIKTRGQQVTLRCSPKSGHDTVSWYQQALGQGPQFIFQYYEEEERQRGNFPDRFSGHQFPNYSSELNVNALLLGDSALYLCASSLFVTAGKNGYTFGSGTRLTVV.

This clone was counted once. This chain connects TRBV10-3 to TRBJ1-6, with TRBD1 matching over 7 bases. Per germline, CDR1 ENHRY and CDR2 SYGVKD. This CDR3 is 15 amino acids long. The V segment lost 4 bases and the J segment 6 bases; nucleotides outside the gene matches: 6. The CDR3 protein is CAISAVTGSNSPLHF. The CDR3 DNA follows: TGTGCCATCAGTGCTGTGACAGGGAGTAATTCACCCCTCCACTTT.

The V and J genes are TRBV18 and TRBJ2-3; 9 positions agree with TRBD1. The V gene end was trimmed by 3 bases and the J gene end by 1 base; junction bases not matched to a gene: 5. Germline CDR1 and CDR2: KGHSH and LQKENI. The CDR3 length is 16 residues. The CDR3 sequence is CASSPVRQGGTDTQYF. The CDR3 DNA follows: TGTGCCAGCTCACCGGTTAGACAGGGGGGCACAGATACGCAGTATTTT.

The chain uses TRBV7-3 and TRBJ2-2, with 7 bases fitting TRBD2. Losses at the gene ends were 5 bases for V and 4 bases for J; bases not matched to a gene: 1. This CDR3 contains 13 residues. Germline V gene sequence: CDR1 SGHTA, CDR2 FQGTGA. This CDR3 reads CASSREATGELFF. CDR3 in DNA: TGTGCCAGCAGCCGGGAGGCCACCGGGGAGCTGTTTTTT.

The J gene is TRBJ2-1, the V gene TRBV11-3; 7 bases map to TRBD2. Germline CDR1 is SGHNT and CDR2 is YENEEA. The ends lost 6 bases at V and 6 bases at J; junction bases unmatched: 14. The CDR3 is 16 amino acids. DNA of the CDR3: TGTGCCAGCAGTGTTACGACTAGCCCCAGGGTCAATGAGCAGTTCTTC. It encodes CASSVTTSPRVNEQFF. The whole variable domain, remainder taken from reference TRBV11-3 and TRBJ2-1, is EAGVVQSPRYKIIEKKQPVAFWCNPISGHNTLYWYLQNLGQGPELLIRYENEEAVDDSQLPKDRFSAERLKGVDSTLKIQPAELGDSAVYLCASSVTTSPRVNEQFFGPGTRLTVL.

The rearrangement links TRBV10-3 to TRBJ2-4; 13 nucleotides match TRBD2. This CDR3 region has 16 residues. Germline values: CDR1 ENHRY, CDR2 SYGVKD. The V segment lost 4 bases and the J segment 6 bases; nucleotides outside the gene matches: 6. The CDR3 bases are TGTGCCATCAGTGGTACTAGCGGGAGGGCGGGAAACATTCAGTACTTC. Translating gives CAISGTSGRAGNIQYF.

This clone was detected ten times or more. The chain uses TRBV7-9 and TRBJ2-7; TRBD1 might be the D (5 bases). From germline, CDR1 is SEHNR and CDR2 FQNEAQ (reference sequence). CDR3 length: 15 amino acids. Trimming left V 6 bases short and J 0 bases short, with 15 bases between. As DNA, the CDR3 is TGTGCCAGCAGTAAACAGGAACTTAGCTCCTACGAGCAGTACTTC. Its protein is CASSKQELSSYEQYF.

This clone was detected only a few times. CDR3 amino acids: CASSTTTGKAFF. CDR3 DNA sequence: TGTGCCAGCAGCACAACAACAGGGAAGGCTTTCTTT. The chain joins TRBV28 to TRBJ1-1, with a tentative D call TRBD1 (6 bases). Trimming took 6 bases from V and 11 from J, leaving 16 bases between them. This CDR3 is 12 amino acids long. Looked up from germline, CDR1 is MDHEN and CDR2 is SYDVKM. The variable domain in full, with the rest retrieved from reference TRBV28 and TRBJ1-1, is DVKVTQSSRYLVKRTGEKVFLECVQDMDHENMFWYRQDPGLGLRLIYFSYDVKMKEKGDIPEGYSVSREKKERFSLILESASTNQTSMYLCASSTTTGKAFFGQGTRLTVV.

The CDR3 sequence: CASTMRRDSLNTGELFF. The CDR3 DNA follows: TGTGCCAGTACCATGAGGCGGGACAGCCTTAACACCGGGGAGCTGTTTTTT. The chain combines TRBV19 with TRBJ2-2; TRBD1 is a possible D gene (7 bases). Germline CDR1 and CDR2: LNHDA and SQIVND (reference sequence). The CDR3 has 17 residues. Trimming took off 7 bases at V and 2 bases at J, with 20 bases between the two ends.

This chain uses TRBV29-1 with TRBJ1-2, with TRBD1 matching 8 bases. Per germline, CDR1 SQVTM and CDR2 ANQGSEA. This CDR3 comprises 13 residues. V lost 4 bases to trimming and J lost 7 bases; unmatched junction nucleotides: 8. The CDR3 loop is CSVGVDRALGYTF. The CDR3 bases are TGCAGCGTTGGTGTGGACAGGGCCCTTGGCTACACCTTC.

The V call is TRBV5-1, the J call TRBJ2-3; 9 positions agree with TRBD2. The CDR3 covers 16 residues. Germline assignment: CDR1 SGHRS and CDR2 YFSETQ. The J segment lost 0 bases and the V segment lost 4 bases, leaving 6 bases of the junction unmatched. As DNA, the CDR3 is TGCGCCAGCAGCCAGGGGCTAGCGGGAAGCACAGATACGCAGTATTTT. This encodes CASSQGLAGSTDTQYF. Supplemented by reference TRBV5-1 and TRBJ2-3, the full variable domain reads KAGVTQTPRYLIKTRGQQVTLSCSPISGHRSVSWYQQTPGQGLQFLFEYFSETQRNKGNFPGRFSGRQFSNSRSEMNVSTLELGDSALYLCASSQGLAGSTDTQYFGPGTRLTVL.

CDR3 sequence: CASSPGPGDNSPLHF. The CDR3 DNA sequence: TGTGCCAGCTCACCGGGTCCAGGGGATAATTCACCCCTCCACTTT. The chain carries TRBV18 and TRBJ1-6, with D tentatively TRBD1 (6 bases). The CDR3 length is 15 residues. Looked up from germline, CDR1 is KGHSH and CDR2 is LQKENI. Trimming shortened V by 3 bases and J by 5 bases, and 11 bases separated the two germline ends.

This clone was observed a few times. This chain uses TRBV28 with TRBJ1-2, with 7 bases lining up with TRBD1. J gave up 7 bases and V 7 bases, and 18 bases lay outside the gene matches. Germline loops: CDR1 MDHEN, CDR2 SYDVKM. There are 16 residues in the CDR3. CDR3 sequence: CASTSGGQDRSRGYTF. The CDR3 nucleotides are TGTGCCAGCACCTCCGGAGGACAGGACCGGTCGCGTGGCTACACCTTC.

This clone was picked up a small number of times. The J gene is TRBJ1-6, the V gene TRBV11-2, with D possibly being TRBD1 (6 bases). The CDR3 sequence is 14 residues long. Germline V gene lookup returns CDR1 SGHAT and CDR2 FQNNGV. With 5 bases removed from V and 9 bases from J, the gap between germline ends came to 14 bases. CDR3 sequence: CASSQIQGRSPLHF. The DNA of the CDR3 is TGTGCCAGCAGCCAGATACAGGGCCGTTCACCCCTCCACTTT.

CDR3 residues: CASAQGAQGELFF. CDR3 in DNA: TGTGCCAGCGCACAGGGGGCGCAAGGGGAGCTGTTTTTT. The chain combines TRBV28 with TRBJ2-2; 9 bases match TRBD1. The CDR3 runs to 13 residues. The germline V gene has CDR1 MDHEN and CDR2 SYDVKM. The V segment lost 8 bases and the J segment 8 bases; nucleotides outside the gene matches: 6.

The CDR3 sequence: CASSLGLLYNEQFF. The CDR3 coding sequence is TGTGCCAGCAGTTTAGGGCTACTTTACAATGAGCAGTTCTTC. The rearrangement joins TRBV27 to TRBJ2-1; no clear D. The germline gives CDR1 MNHEY, CDR2 SMNVEV (reference sequence). The CDR3 covers 14 residues. Trimming cost V 2 bases and J 4 bases, with 9 bases left between them.

This rearrangement joins TRBV14 to TRBJ2-1; 13 positions match TRBD2. The CDR3 is 15 residues long. With 6 bases clipped from V and 8 bases from J, the junction kept 7 bases outside the gene matches. Germline V CDR1 and CDR2: SGHDN, FVKESK. The CDR3, as DNA: TGTGCCAGCAGTCCCGGGACTAGCGGGATACATGAGCAGTTCTTC. This translates into CASSPGTSGIHEQFF.

The chain is built from TRBV5-1 and TRBJ2-1; D might be TRBD1 (5 bases). Germline assignment: CDR1 SGHRS and CDR2 YFSETQ. The CDR3 runs 14 residues. V was clipped by 0 bases and J by 4 bases, with 8 bases between them. The CDR3 region is CASSLGQQYNEQFF. The CDR3 DNA reads TGCGCCAGCAGCTTGGGACAGCAGTACAATGAGCAGTTCTTC.

The chain couples TRBV2 to TRBJ2-5, with TRBD1 as a possible D gene (6 bases). Germline V gene lookup returns CDR1 SNHLY and CDR2 FYNNEI. V dropped 8 bases and J dropped 5 bases, with 15 bases sitting between them. CDR3 length equals 13 residues. The CDR3 bases are TGTGCCAGCGGGGTGGGGGCTGGTGAGACCCAGTACTTC. Amino acid sequence: CASGVGAGETQYF.

The chain uses TRBV5-4 and TRBJ1-2, with a weak D call TRBD1 (5 bases). The germline V and J ends were trimmed by 2 bases and 0 bases, with 8 bases remaining between them. Germline values: CDR1 SGHNT, CDR2 YYREEE (reference sequence). The length of the CDR3 is 14 residues. CDR3 bases: TGTGCCAGCAGCTTAGGAGGGGCTAACTATGGCTACACCTTC. Amino acid sequence: CASSLGGANYGYTF.